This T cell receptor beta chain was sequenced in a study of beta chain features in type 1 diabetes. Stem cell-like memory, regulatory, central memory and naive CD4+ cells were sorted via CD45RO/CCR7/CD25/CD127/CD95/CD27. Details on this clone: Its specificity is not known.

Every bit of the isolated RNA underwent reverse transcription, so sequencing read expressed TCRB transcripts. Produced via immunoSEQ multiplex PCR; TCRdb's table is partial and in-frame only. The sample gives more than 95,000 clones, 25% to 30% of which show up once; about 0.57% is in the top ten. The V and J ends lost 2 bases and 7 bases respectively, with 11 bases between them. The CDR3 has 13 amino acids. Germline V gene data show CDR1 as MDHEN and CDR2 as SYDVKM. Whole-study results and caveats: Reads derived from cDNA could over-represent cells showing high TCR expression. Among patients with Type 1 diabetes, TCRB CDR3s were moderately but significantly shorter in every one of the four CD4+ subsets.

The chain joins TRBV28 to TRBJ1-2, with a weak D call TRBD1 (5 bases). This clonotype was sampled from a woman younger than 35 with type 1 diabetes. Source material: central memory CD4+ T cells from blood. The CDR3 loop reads CASSLPGMGGYTF. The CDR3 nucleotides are TGTGCCAGCAGTTTACCAGGGATGGGTGGCTACACCTTC.